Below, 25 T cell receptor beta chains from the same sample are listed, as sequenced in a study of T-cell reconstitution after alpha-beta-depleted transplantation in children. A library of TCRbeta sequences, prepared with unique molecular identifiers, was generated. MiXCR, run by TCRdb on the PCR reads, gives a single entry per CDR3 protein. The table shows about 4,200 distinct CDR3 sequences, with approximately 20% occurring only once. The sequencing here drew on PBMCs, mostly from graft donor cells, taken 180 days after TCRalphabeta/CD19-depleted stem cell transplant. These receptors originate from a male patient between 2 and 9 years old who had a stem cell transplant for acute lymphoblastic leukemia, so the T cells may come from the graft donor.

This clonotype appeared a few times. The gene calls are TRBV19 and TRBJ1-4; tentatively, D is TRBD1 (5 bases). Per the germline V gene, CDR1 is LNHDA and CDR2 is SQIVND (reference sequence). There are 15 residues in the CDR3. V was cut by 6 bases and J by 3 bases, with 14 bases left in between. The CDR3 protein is CASRMKGAPNEKLFF. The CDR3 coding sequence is TGTGCCAGTAGAATGAAAGGGGCTCCTAATGAAAAACTGTTTTTT.

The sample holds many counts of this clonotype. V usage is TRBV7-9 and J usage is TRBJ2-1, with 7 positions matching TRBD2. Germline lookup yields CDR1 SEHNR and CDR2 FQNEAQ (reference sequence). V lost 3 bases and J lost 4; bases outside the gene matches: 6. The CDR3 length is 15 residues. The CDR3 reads CASSLRSSGYNEQFF. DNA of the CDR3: TGTGCCAGCAGCTTGAGGTCTAGCGGATACAATGAGCAGTTCTTC.

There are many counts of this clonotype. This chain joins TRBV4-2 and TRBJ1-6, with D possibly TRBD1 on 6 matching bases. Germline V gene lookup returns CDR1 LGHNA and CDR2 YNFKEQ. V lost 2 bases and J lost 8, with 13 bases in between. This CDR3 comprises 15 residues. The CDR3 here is CASSQPQGSDSPLHF. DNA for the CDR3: TGTGCCAGCAGCCAACCACAGGGTTCCGATTCACCCCTCCACTTT.

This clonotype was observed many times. CDR3 sequence: CASRGRANTGELFF. In DNA, the CDR3 is TGTGCCAGCAGGGGGCGGGCTAACACCGGGGAGCTGTTTTTT. The chain has TRBV11-3 and TRBJ2-2; D could derive from TRBD1 or TRBD2 (5 bases each). Trimming took 6 bases from V and 2 from J, leaving 10 bases between them. In germline, CDR1 is SGHNT, CDR2 YENEEA. CDR3 length equals 14 residues. The full variable domain, completed using reference TRBV11-3 and TRBJ2-2, is EAGVVQSPRYKIIEKKQPVAFWCNPISGHNTLYWYLQNLGQGPELLIRYENEEAVDDSQLPKDRFSAERLKGVDSTLKIQPAELGDSAVYLCASRGRANTGELFFGEGSRLTVL.

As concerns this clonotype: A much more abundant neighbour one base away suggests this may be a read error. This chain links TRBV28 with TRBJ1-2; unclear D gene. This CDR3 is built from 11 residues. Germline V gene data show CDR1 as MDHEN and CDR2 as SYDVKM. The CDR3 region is CASGLDYGDTF. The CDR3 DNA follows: TGTGCCAGCGGGTTGGACTATGGCGACACCTTC.

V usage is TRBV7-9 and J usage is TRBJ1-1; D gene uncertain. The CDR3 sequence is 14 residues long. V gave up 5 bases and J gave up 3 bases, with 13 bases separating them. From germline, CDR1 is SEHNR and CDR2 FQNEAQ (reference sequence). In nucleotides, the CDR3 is TGTGCCAGCAGCCCAACGGGCGCCGACACTGAAGCTTTCTTT. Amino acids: CASSPTGADTEAFF.

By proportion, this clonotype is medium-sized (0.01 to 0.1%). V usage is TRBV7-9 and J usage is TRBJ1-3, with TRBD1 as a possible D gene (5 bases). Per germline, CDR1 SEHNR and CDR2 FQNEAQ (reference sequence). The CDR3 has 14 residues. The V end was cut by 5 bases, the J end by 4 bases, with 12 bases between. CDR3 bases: TGTGCCAGCAGCCTAGGGGAATTCGGAAACACCATATATTTT. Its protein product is CASSLGEFGNTIYF.

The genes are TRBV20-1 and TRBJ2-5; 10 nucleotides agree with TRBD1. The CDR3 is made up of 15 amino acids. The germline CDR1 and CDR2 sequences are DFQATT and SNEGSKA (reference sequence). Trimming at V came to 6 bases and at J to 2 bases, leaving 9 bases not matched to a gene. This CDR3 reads CSARGGQGIQETQYF. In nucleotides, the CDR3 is TGCAGTGCCCGGGGGGGACAGGGGATACAAGAGACCCAGTACTTC.

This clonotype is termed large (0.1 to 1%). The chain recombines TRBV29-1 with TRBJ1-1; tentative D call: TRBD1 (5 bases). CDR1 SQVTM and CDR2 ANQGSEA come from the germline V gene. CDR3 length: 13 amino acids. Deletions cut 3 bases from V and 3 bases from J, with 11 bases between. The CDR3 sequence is CSVDREGDTEAFF. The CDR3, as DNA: TGCAGCGTTGACAGGGAAGGGGACACTGAAGCTTTCTTT.

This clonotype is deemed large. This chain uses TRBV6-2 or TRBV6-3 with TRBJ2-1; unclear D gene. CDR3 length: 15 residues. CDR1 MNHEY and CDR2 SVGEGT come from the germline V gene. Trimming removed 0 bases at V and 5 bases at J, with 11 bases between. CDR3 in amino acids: CASSYSSQRDNEQFF. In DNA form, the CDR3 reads TGTGCCAGCAGTTACTCGTCCCAAAGAGACAATGAGCAGTTCTTC.

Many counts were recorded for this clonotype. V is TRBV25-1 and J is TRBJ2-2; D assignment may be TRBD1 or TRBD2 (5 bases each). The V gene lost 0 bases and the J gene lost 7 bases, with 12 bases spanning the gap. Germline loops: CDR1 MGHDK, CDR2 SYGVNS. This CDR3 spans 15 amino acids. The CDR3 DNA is TGTGCCAGCAGTGAATATATGAGGGGTCACGGGGAGCTGTTTTTT. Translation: CASSEYMRGHGELFF.

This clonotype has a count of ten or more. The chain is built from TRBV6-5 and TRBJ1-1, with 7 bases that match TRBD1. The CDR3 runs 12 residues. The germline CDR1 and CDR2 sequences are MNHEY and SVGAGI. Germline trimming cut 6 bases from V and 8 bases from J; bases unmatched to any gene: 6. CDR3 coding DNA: TGTGCCAGCAGAACCGACAGGGCCGAAGCTTTCTTT. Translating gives CASRTDRAEAFF.

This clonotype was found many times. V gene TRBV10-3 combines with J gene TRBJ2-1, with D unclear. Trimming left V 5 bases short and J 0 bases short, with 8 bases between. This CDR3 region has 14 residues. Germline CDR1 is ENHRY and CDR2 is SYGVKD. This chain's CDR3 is CAISPKSSYNEQFF. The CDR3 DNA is TGTGCCATCAGTCCGAAAAGCTCCTACAATGAGCAGTTCTTC.

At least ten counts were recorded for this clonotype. The CDR3 DNA follows: TGTGCGATCAAATTGGGGGCTGGAAACACCATATATTTT. This gives the protein CAIKLGAGNTIYF. The chain joins TRBV7-9 to TRBJ1-3; possibly TRBD1 for D (5 bases). CDR1 is SEHNR and CDR2 is FQNEAQ in the germline V gene (reference sequence). The CDR3 spans 13 residues.

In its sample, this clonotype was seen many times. CDR3 nucleotides: TGTGCTAGTGGTCCGACTAGCGGGAGCAGTTACAATGAGCAGTTCTTC. The encoded protein is CASGPTSGSSYNEQFF. The chain recombines TRBV12-5 with TRBJ2-1, with TRBD2 matching over 12 bases. The ends lost 5 bases at V and 4 bases at J; junction bases unmatched: 6. The CDR3 loop spans 16 amino acids. Looked up from germline, CDR1 is LGHNT and CDR2 is FRNRAP. The full variable domain, in which reference TRBV12-5 and TRBJ2-1 provide the parts outside the CDR3, is DARVTQTPRHKVTEMGQEVTMRCQPILGHNTVFWYRQTMMQGLELLAYFRNRAPLDDSGMPKDRFSAEMPDATLATLKIQPSEPRDSAVYFCASGPTSGSSYNEQFFGPGTRLTVL.

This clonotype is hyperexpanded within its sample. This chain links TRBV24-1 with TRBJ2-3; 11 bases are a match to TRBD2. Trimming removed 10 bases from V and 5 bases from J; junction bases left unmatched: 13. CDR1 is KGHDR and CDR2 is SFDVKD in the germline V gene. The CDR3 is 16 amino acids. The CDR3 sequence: CATSRTSGLAIDTQYF. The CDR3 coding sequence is TGTGCCACTTCGAGGACTAGCGGGTTAGCAATAGATACGCAGTATTTT.

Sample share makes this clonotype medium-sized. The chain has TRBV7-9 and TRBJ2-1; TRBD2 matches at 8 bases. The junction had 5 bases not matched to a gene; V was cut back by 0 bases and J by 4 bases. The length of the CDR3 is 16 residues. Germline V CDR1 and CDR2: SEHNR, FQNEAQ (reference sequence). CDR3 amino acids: CASSLAPAGEYNEQFF. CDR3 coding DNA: TGTGCCAGCAGCTTAGCGCCAGCGGGAGAATACAATGAGCAGTTCTTC.

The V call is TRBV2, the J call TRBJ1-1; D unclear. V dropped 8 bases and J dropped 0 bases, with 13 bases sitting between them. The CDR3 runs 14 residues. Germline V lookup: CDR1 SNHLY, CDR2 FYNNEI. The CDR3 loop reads CASYSGRVNTEAFF. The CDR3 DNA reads TGTGCCAGCTACTCGGGCAGAGTGAACACTGAAGCTTTCTTT.

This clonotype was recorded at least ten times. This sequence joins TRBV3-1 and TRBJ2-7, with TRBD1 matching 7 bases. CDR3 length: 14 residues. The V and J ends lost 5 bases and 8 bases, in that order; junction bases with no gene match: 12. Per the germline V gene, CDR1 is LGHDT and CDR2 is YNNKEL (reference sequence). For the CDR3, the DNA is TGTGCCAGCAGCAAACTAGGGACAGACGGCAAGCAGTACTTC. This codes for CASSKLGTDGKQYF.

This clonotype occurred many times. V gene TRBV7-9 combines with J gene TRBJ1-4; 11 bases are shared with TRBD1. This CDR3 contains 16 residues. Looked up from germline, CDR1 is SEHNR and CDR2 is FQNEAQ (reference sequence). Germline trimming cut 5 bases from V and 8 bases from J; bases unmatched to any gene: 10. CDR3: CASSPPGQGEDEKLFF. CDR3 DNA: TGTGCCAGCAGCCCCCCGGGACAGGGGGAGGACGAAAAACTGTTTTTT. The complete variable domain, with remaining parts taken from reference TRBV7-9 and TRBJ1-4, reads DTGVSQNPRHKITKRGQNVTFRCDPISEHNRLYWYRQTLGQGPEFLTYFQNEAQLEKSRLLSDRFSAERPKGSFSTLEIQRTEQGDSAMYLCASSPPGQGEDEKLFFGSGTQLSVL.

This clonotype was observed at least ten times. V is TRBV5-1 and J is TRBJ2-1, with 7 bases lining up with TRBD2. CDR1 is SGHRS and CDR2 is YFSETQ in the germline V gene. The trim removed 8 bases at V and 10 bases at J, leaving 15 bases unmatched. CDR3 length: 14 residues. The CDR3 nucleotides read TGCGCCAGTCGGGGGGAGGTGGTAGCTGGGGAGCAGTTCTTC. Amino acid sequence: CASRGEVVAGEQFF.

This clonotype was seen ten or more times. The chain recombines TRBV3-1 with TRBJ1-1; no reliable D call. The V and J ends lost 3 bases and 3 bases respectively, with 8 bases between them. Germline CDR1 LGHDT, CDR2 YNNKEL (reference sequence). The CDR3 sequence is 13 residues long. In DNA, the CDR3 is TGTGCCAGCAGCCAGGGTTGGGACACTGAAGCTTTCTTT. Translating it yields CASSQGWDTEAFF.

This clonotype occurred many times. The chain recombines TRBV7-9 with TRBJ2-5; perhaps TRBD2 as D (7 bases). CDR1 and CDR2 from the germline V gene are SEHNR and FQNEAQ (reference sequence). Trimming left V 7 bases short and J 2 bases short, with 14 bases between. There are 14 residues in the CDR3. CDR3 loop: CASTKGGGQETQYF. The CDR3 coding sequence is TGTGCCAGCACCAAGGGGGGGGGGCAAGAGACCCAGTACTTC.

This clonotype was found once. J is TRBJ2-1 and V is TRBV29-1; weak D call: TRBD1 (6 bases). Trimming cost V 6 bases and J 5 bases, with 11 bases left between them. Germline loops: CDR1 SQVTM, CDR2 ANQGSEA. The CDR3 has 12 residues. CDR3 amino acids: CSVWTEDNEQFF. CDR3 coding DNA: TGCAGCGTATGGACAGAGGACAATGAGCAGTTCTTC.

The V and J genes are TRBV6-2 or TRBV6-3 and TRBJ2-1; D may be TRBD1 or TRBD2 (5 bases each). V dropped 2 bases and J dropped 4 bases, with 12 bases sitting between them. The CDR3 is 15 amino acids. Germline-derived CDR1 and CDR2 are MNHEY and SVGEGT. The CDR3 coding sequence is TGTGCCAGCAGTTACGGGGACGACTGGTACAATGAGCAGTTCTTC. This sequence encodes CASSYGDDWYNEQFF.